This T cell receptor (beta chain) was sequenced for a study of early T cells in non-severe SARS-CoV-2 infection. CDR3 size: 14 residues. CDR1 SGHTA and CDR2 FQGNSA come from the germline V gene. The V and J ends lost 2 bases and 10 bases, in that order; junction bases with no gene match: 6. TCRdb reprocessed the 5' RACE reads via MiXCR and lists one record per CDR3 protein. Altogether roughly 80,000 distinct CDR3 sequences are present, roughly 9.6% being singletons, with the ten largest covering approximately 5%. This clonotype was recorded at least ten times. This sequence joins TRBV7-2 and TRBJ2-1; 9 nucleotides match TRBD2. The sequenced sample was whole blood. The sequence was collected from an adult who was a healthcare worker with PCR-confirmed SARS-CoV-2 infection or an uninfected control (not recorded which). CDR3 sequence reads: CASSLQSSGMEQFF. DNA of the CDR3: TGTGCCAGCAGCTTACAATCTAGCGGGATGGAGCAGTTCTTC.